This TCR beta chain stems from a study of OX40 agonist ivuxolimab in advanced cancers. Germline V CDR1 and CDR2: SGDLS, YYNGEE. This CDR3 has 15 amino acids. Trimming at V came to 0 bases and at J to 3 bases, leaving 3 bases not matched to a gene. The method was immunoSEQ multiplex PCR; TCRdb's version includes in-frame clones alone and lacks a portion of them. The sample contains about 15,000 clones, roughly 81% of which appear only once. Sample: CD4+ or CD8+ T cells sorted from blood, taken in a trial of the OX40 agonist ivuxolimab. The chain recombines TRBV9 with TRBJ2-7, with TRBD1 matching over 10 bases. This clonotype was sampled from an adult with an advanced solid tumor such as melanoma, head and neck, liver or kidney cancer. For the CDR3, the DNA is TGTGCCAGCAGCGTAGGAGGGGACAGGGGCTACGAGCAGTACTTC. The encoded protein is CASSVGGDRGYEQYF.